The T cell receptor (beta chain) described here comes from a study of early T cells in non-severe SARS-CoV-2 infection. Overall study context: Sequencing input comprised bulk RNA from unsorted whole blood; chain pairing was not available.

Germline V lookup: CDR1 MGHRA, CDR2 YSYEKL. The V and J ends lost 0 bases and 9 bases respectively, with 12 bases between them. The CDR3 consists of 14 residues. Separate cDNA molecules each had unique molecular identifiers attached to them. Via MiXCR, TCRdb re-called the 5' RACE reads, giving one row per CDR3 protein. Of some 61,000 distinct CDR3 sequences listed, approximately 8% are singletons. Concerning this clonotype itself: Its antigen is unidentified.

Broader study findings: VDJdb matching favored anti-spike CD8 responses, missing private and CD4 specificities.

The TCR comes from an adult who was a healthcare worker with PCR-confirmed SARS-CoV-2 infection or an uninfected control (not recorded which). The V and J genes are TRBV4-1 and TRBJ2-1, with D unclear. Sequencing was performed on whole blood, taken at baseline. The CDR3 nucleotides are TGCGCCAGCAGCCAAGATCGGCAGCAGAGTGAGCAGTTCTTC. It specifies CASSQDRQQSEQFF.